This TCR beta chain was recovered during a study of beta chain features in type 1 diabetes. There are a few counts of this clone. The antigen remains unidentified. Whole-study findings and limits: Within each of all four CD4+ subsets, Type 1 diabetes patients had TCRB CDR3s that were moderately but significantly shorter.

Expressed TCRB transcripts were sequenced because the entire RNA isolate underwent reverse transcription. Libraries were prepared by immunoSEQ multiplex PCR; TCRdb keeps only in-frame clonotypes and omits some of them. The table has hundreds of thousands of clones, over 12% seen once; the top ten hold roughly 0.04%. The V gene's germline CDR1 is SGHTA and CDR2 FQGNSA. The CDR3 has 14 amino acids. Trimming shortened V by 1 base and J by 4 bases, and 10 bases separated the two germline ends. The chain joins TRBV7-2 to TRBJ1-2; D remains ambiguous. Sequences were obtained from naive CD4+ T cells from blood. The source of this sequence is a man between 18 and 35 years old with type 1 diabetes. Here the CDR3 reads CASSLVRESYGYTF. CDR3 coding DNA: TGTGCCAGCAGCTTAGTAAGGGAGAGCTATGGCTACACCTTC.